This TCR beta chain was sequenced for a study of cytomegalovirus exposure and HLA in healthy donors. The PCR contained 60 Vbeta and 13 Jbeta primers. TCRdb's table, derived via immunoSEQ multiplex PCR, lists solely in-frame clones and lacks some. The sample yields more than 150,000 clones, 79% seen once. Germline values: CDR1 SGHAT, CDR2 FQNNGV. Unmatched junction bases numbered 4, after V lost 6 bases and J lost 4 bases. The CDR3 extends over 14 amino acids. The chain uses TRBV11-2 and TRBJ1-4; 8 nucleotides match TRBD1. This receptor was taken from a girl between 5 and 17 years old in good health and CMV-seropositive. Sequencing input: PBMCs. CDR3 sequence: CASRTTGVNEKLFF. In DNA, the CDR3 is TGTGCCAGCAGAACGACAGGGGTTAATGAAAAACTGTTTTTT.